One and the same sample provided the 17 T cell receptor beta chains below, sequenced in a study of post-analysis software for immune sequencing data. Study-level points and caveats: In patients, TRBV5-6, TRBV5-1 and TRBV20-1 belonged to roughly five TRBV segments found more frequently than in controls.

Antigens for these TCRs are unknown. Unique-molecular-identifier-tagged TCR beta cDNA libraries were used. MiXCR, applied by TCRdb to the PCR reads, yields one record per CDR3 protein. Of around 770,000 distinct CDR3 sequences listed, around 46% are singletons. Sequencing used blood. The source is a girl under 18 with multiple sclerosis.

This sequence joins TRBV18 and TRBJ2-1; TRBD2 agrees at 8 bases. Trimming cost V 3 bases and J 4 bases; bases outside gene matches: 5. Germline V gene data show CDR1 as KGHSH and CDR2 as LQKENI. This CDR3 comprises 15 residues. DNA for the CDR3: TGTGCCAGCTCACCCCTAGCGGGCCAGTACAATGAGCAGTTCTTC. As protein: CASSPLAGQYNEQFF.

The CDR3: CASGSPHPEQYF. In nucleotides, the CDR3 is TGTGCTAGTGGTTCCCCCCATCCAGAGCAGTACTTC. The chain carries TRBV12-5 and TRBJ2-7, with D unclear. Per germline, CDR1 LGHNT and CDR2 FRNRAP. CDR3 length: 12 amino acids. Trimming removed 4 bases from V and 7 bases from J, with 11 bases in between. The variable domain in full, completed from reference TRBV12-5 and TRBJ2-7, reads DARVTQTPRHKVTEMGQEVTMRCQPILGHNTVFWYRQTMMQGLELLAYFRNRAPLDDSGMPKDRFSAEMPDATLATLKIQPSEPRDSAVYFCASGSPHPEQYFGPGTRLTVT.

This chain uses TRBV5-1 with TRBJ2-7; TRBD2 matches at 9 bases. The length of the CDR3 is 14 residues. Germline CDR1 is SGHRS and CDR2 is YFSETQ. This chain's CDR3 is CATGPPSGTVEQYF. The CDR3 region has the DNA TGCGCTACAGGACCGCCTAGCGGGACCGTCGAGCAGTACTTC.

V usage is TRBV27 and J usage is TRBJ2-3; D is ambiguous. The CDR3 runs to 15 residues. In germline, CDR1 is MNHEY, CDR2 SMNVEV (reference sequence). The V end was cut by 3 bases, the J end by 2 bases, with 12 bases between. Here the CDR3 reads CASSLMRQLTDTQYF. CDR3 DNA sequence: TGTGCCAGCAGTTTGATGAGGCAGCTCACAGATACGCAGTATTTT.

CDR3 bases: TGTGCCAGCAGTCCAGCGGGCAGCTCCTACGAGCAGTTCTTC. Amino acids: CASSPAGSSYEQFF. J is TRBJ2-1 and V is TRBV12-3 or TRBV12-4, with TRBD2 as a possible D gene (6 bases). The CDR3 spans 14 residues. Trimming shortened V by 5 bases and J by 10 bases, and 18 bases separated the two germline ends.

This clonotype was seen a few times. CDR3: CASSRGIYNEQFF. In DNA form, the CDR3 reads TGCGCCAGCAGCCGGGGGATCTACAATGAGCAGTTCTTC. V usage is TRBV4-1 and J usage is TRBJ2-1; D may match TRBD1 or TRBD2 (5 bases each). Germline values: CDR1 MGHRA, CDR2 YSYEKL. V dropped 4 bases and J dropped 3 bases, with 7 bases sitting between them. This CDR3 region has 13 residues.

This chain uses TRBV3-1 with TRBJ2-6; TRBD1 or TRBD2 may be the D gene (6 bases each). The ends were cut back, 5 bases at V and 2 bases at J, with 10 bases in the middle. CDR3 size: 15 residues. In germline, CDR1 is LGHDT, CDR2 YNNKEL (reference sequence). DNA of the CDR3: TGTGCCAGCAGCTTTCGGGGGCCTGGGGCCAACGTCCTGACTTTC. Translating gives CASSFRGPGANVLTF.

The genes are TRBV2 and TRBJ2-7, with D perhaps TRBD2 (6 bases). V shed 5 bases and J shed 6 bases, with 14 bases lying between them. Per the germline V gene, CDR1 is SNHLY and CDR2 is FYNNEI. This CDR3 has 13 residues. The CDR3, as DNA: TGTGCCAGCAGTTCTAGAGAGGGAGGCGAGCAGTACTTC. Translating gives CASSSREGGEQYF.

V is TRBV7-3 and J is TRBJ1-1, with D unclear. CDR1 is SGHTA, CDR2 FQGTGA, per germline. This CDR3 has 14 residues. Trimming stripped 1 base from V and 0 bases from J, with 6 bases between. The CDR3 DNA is TGTGCCAGCAGCTTAAGTCAACTGAACACTGAAGCTTTCTTT. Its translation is CASSLSQLNTEAFF.

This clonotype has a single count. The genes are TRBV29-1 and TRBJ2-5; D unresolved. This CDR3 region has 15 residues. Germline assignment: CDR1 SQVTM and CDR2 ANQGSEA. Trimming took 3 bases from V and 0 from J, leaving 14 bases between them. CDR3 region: CSVDPPVVYQETQYF. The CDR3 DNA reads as TGCAGCGTTGATCCCCCAGTGGTGTACCAAGAGACCCAGTACTTC.

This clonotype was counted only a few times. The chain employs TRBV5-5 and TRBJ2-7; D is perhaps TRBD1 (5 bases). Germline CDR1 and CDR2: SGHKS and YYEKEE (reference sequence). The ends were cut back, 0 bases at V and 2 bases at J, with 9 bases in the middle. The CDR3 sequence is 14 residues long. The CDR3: CASSLDRWTYEQYF. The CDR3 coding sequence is TGTGCCAGCAGCTTGGACAGGTGGACCTACGAGCAGTACTTC. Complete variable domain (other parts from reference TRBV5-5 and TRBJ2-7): DAGVTQSPTHLIKTRGQQVTLRCSPISGHKSVSWYQQVLGQGPQFIFQYYEKEERGRGNFPDRFSARQFPNYSSELNVNALLLGDSALYLCASSLDRWTYEQYFGPGTRLTVT.

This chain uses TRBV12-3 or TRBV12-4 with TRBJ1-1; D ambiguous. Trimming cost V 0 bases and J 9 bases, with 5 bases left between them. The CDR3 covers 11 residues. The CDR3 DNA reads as TGTGCCAGCAGTTTAGCGGCCCAAGCTTTCTTT. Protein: CASSLAAQAFF.

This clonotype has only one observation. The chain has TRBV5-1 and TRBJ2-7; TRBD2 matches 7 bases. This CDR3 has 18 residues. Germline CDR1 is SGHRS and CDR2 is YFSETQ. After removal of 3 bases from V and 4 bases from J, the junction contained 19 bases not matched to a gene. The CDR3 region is CASSSRPETSPFVYEQYF. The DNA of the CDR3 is TGCGCCAGCAGCTCCCGGCCTGAGACTAGCCCTTTTGTGTACGAGCAGTACTTC. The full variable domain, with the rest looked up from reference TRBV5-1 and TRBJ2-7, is KAGVTQTPRYLIKTRGQQVTLSCSPISGHRSVSWYQQTPGQGLQFLFEYFSETQRNKGNFPGRFSGRQFSNSRSEMNVSTLELGDSALYLCASSSRPETSPFVYEQYFGPGTRLTVT.

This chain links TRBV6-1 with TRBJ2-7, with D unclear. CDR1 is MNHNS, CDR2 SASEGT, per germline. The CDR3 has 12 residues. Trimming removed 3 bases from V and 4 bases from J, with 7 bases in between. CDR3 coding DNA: TGTGCCAGCAGTGACTTCGGATACGAGCAGTACTTC. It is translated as CASSDFGYEQYF.

CDR3 bases: TGCAGCGTTGGTGAGGCCGCAAATGAAAAACTGTTTTTT. This gives the protein CSVGEAANEKLFF. This chain connects TRBV29-1 to TRBJ1-4; no clear D. The ends were cut back, 4 bases at V and 5 bases at J, with 11 bases in the middle. This CDR3 spans 13 amino acids. Germline values: CDR1 SQVTM, CDR2 ANQGSEA.

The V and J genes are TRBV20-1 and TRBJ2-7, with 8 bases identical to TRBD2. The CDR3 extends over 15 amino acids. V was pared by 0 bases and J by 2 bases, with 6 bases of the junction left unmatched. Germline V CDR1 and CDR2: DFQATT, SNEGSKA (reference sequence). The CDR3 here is CSARDGAGDPYEQYF. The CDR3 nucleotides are TGCAGTGCTAGAGATGGAGCGGGAGACCCCTACGAGCAGTACTTC.

CDR3 residues: CASSLRGYYGLEQFF. The CDR3 DNA reads as TGTGCCAGCAGTTTACGCGGCTACTACGGGCTGGAGCAGTTCTTC. V and J are TRBV28 and TRBJ2-1; D is unclear. Looked up from germline, CDR1 is MDHEN and CDR2 is SYDVKM. CDR3 length: 15 amino acids. V was clipped by 2 bases and J by 10 bases, with 18 bases between them.